This TCR beta chain was profiled in a study of T cell changes during pregnancy in multiple sclerosis. Per the germline V gene, CDR1 is SEHNR and CDR2 is FQNEAQ (reference sequence). There are 13 residues in the CDR3. V dropped 4 bases and J dropped 0 bases, with 7 bases sitting between them. The assay was immunoSEQ multiplex PCR, and TCRdb's table has in-frame clones only and misses some. The table shows tens of thousands of clones, with approximately 89% occurring only once. This chain joins TRBV7-9 and TRBJ2-7; D unclear. The clonotype was recovered from a female donor in good health, enrolled as a control in a pregnancy study. The material was CD8+ T cells from peripheral blood mononuclear cells, obtained in the first trimester of pregnancy. The CDR3 region has the DNA TGTGCCAGCAGCTCTCTAAGCTCCTACGAGCAGTACTTC. It specifies CASSSLSSYEQYF.